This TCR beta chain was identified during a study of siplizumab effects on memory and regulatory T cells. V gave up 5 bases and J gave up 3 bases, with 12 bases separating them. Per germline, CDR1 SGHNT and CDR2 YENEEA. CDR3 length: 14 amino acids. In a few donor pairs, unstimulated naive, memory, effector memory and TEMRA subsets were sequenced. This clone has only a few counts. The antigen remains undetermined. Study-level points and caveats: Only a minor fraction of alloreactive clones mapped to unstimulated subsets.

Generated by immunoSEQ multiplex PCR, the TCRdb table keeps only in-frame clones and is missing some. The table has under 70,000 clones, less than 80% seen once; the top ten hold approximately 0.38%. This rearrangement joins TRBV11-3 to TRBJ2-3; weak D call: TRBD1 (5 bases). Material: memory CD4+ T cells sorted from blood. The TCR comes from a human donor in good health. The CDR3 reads CASSPRVGTDTQYF. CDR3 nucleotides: TGTGCCAGCAGCCCCAGGGTGGGGACAGATACGCAGTATTTT.